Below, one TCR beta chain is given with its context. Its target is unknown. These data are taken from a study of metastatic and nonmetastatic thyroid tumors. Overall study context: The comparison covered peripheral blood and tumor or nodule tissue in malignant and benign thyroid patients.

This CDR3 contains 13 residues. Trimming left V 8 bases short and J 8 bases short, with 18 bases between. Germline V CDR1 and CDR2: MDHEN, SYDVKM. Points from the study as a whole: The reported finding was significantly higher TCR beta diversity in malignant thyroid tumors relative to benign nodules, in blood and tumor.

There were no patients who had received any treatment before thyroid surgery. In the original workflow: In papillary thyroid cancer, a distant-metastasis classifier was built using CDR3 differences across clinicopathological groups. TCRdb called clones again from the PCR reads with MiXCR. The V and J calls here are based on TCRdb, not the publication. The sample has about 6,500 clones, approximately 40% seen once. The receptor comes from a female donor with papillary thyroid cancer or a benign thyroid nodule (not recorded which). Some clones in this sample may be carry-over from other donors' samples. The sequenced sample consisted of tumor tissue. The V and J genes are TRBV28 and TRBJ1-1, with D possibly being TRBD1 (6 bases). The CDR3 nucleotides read TGTGCCAGCCAAGACGGACAGCCAGGGGAAGCTTTCTTT. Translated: CASQDGQPGEAFF. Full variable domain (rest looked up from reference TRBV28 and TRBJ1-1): DVKVTQSSRYLVKRTGEKVFLECVQDMDHENMFWYRQDPGLGLRLIYFSYDVKMKEKGDIPEGYSVSREKKERFSLILESASTNQTSMYLCASQDGQPGEAFFGQGTRLTVV.